This TCR beta chain was observed in a study of patients and donors after allogeneic stem cell transplantation. With V trimmed by 5 bases and J by 5 bases, 8 bases remained unmatched. Per germline, CDR1 MNHEY and CDR2 SVGEGT. This CDR3 spans 15 amino acids. MiXCR, applied by TCRdb to the RT-PCR reads, yields one record per CDR3 protein. The sample comprises over 350,000 distinct CDR3 sequences, around 15% of which are singletons, and 6% to 8% rests with the top ten. Specimen: blood, either unsorted or a sorted T cell fraction (not recorded which). The receptor was derived from a human donor who was either an allogeneic HSCT recipient or a stem cell or donor lymphocyte infusion donor (not recorded which). It is not recorded whose cells these are; they may come from a transplant donor. The chain combines TRBV6-2 or TRBV6-3 with TRBJ2-3; 9 bases fit TRBD2. For the CDR3, the DNA is TGTGCCAGCAGTCGAGCGGGGGGCCGGGAAGATACGCAGTATTTT. This gives the protein CASSRAGGREDTQYF.